The rows below give T cell receptor beta chains drawn from one sample of a study of a mutant IDH1 vaccine in newly diagnosed glioma. Measured with immunoSEQ multiplex PCR; TCRdb has only the in-frame clones, and not every one. The sample yields around 130,000 clones, 80% seen once. Their specific antigens are unknown. The source was PBMCs, collected from a glioma patient whose treatment included an IDH1 peptide vaccine. The receptors originated from a man aged 40-50 years with glioma. The CDR3 runs from the conserved cysteine through the conserved F or W. The D gene is left open where the match is weak. Clone sizes are given selectively: once, few, many, or a class where the clone is expanded.

J gene | D gene | V gene | clone size | CDR3 protein | CDR3 DNA
TRBJ2-7 | NA | TRBV30 | NA | CAWSTPRGFSVALEQYF | TGTGCCTGGAGTACCCCGAGAGGGTTTTCGGTCGCGCTCGAGCAGTACTTC
TRBJ1-1 | NA | TRBV13 | few | CASSLGQGGMNTEAFF | TGTGCCAGCAGCTTAGGACAGGGTGGGATGAACACTGAAGCTTTCTTT
TRBJ2-7 | NA | TRBV5-8 | NA | CASSRWGVYEQYF | TGTGCCAGCAGCCGATGGGGCGTCTACGAGCAGTACTTC
TRBJ1-2 | NA | TRBV28 | NA | CASSLGDYGYTF | TGTGCCAGCAGTTTGGGCGACTATGGCTACACCTTC
TRBJ1-2 | TRBD1 | TRBV7-9 | few | CASSRQGFNYGYTF | TGTGCCAGCAGCCGACAGGGGTTTAACTATGGCTACACCTTC
TRBJ2-1 | NA | TRBV4-3 | NA | CASSQGTQRRSYNEQFF | TGCGCCAGCAGCCAAGGGACTCAGCGGCGCTCCTACAATGAGCAGTTCTTC
TRBJ2-3 | NA | TRBV5-1 | once | CASGGAEQVGGPQYF | TGCGCCAGCGGTGGGGCGGAACAGGTTGGCGGTCCGCAGTATTTT
TRBJ1-2 | TRBD1 | TRBV7-9 | NA | CASSQTDRGDGYTF | TGTGCCAGCAGCCAAACGGACAGGGGAGACGGCTACACCTTC
TRBJ2-5 | NA | TRBV4-1 | NA | CASSQLRGGQETQYF | TGCGCCAGCAGCCAATTACGGGGCGGCCAAGAGACCCAGTACTTC
TRBJ2-5 | TRBD2 | TRBV5-6 | NA | CASSLVGRGLQETQYF | TGTGCCAGCAGCTTGGTCGGGAGGGGTTTACAAGAGACCCAGTACTTC
TRBJ2-1 | NA | TRBV7-8 | NA | CASSTGTPTQEQFF | TGTGCCAGCAGCACCGGGACCCCCACACAAGAGCAGTTCTTC